This T cell receptor (beta chain) is from a study of T cell repertoires in cytomegalovirus infection (dated by TCRdb to about 2019). For the study in its entirety: Peptide stimulations targeted recently identified HLA-C-restricted CMV epitopes, whose presentation resists viral immunomodulation, together with well-studied HLA-B-restricted epitopes. The HLA type of each donor mattered for the analysis, because public TCR beta signatures pointed to carriage of CMV infection along with the matching HLA type. Overall results and qualifications from the work: In the ex vivo response, HLA-C-restricted CMV-specific TCR beta clonotypes were dominant, and in two of eight donors the single most frequent clonotype came from this HLA-C-restricted group. In both this cohort and an independent roughly 350-donor cohort, the cumulative frequency of public TCR beta family members distinguished carriers of CMV infection plus the relevant HLA type.

The treatment or condition label corresponds to: in vitro stimulation with specific CMV peptide epitopes to enrich CMV-specific T cells. V is pruned by 1 base and J by 12 bases, leaving 8 bases of the junction without a gene match. The CDR3 has 14 amino acids, counting the end cysteine and phenylalanine. The only DNA kept is the CDR3, 42 bases in frame from the first base. CDR1 and CDR2 were assigned from the germline V gene as SGHTA and FQGNSA. This clonotype has only a few counts. Its cognate antigen has yet to be identified. No base-level quality is on record; no much larger clone is a single base apart. The reads were generated on an Illumina HiSeq 1500. Using fastp trimming at Q25 and MiXCR clonotype assembly, TCRdb reanalyzed the public sequencing data and kept in-frame beta chains. Each entry merges the rows of one CDR3 protein and shows their most common DNA and genes. The sample data list about 50,000 distinct CDR3 sequences, and about 19% of these were observed just once. The ten largest account for just under 80% of the sample.

Sequencing used CD8+ T cells from cultured PBMCs, obtained from culture after CMV antigen stimulation. The TCR comes from a human donor in good health (CMV status not recorded). Some clones in this sample may be carry-over from other donors' samples. The chain employs TRBV7-2 and TRBJ2-5, with TRBD2 identical over 10 junction bases. The CDR3 region has the sequence CASSLELAGPPEYF. At the DNA level, the sequence is TGTGCCAGCAGCTTAGAACTAGCGGGGCCTCCAGAGTACTTC.